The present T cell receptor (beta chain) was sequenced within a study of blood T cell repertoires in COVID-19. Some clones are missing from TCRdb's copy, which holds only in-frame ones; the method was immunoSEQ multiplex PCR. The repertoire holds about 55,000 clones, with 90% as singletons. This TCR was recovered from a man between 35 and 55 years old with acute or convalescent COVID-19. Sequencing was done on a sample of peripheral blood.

The CDR3 coding sequence is TGTGCCAGCAGCCAAGGGACAGGGTGGGACAATGAGCAGTTCTTC. Amino acids: CASSQGTGWDNEQFF. The chain has TRBV3-1 (or the pseudogene TRBV3-2) and TRBJ2-1; 8 positions match TRBD1. The length of the CDR3 is 15 residues. Germline V gives CDR1 LGHDT, CDR2 YNNKEL (reference sequence). The junction had 4 bases not matched to a gene; V was cut back by 1 base and J by 5 bases.